The following is a T cell receptor beta chain sequence with its context. Antigen specificity is unknown. This sample was taken from a study of Ad26.COV2.S vaccination and SARS-CoV-2 variants. Background on the study: Ad26.COV2.S, an intramuscular injection, was given once or twice 56 days apart. Whole-study results and caveats: People who got the vaccine had more spike-specific TCR breadth than people who got placebo. The study found similar non-spike TCR breadth in vaccine and placebo recipients. In vaccinated individuals, spike-specific CD8+ and CD4+ T cell responses reportedly displayed substantial breadth.

TCRdb's copy holds only in-frame clones and misses some; the assay was immunoSEQ multiplex PCR. The top ten hold under 2.5% of the sample, which has about 320,000 clones, roughly 80% seen once. Documented treatment: some 20 received Ad26.COV2.S at low or high dose, single or two shots; roughly 5 received placebo; per-sample allocation not given. Vaccine and placebo recipients were sampled on day 63 after the first injection. J was trimmed by 11 bases and V by 8 bases; bases with no gene match: 18. Germline V lookup: CDR1 SGHAT, CDR2 FQNNGV. The CDR3 loop spans 17 amino acids. The rearrangement links TRBV11-2 to TRBJ2-3; 14 bases fit TRBD2. The sequences come from peripheral blood, collected in a trial of Ad26.COV2.S vaccine versus placebo. The receptor's source is a person between 18 and 60 years old who received the Ad26.COV2.S COVID-19 vaccine or a placebo. This CDR3 is CASGITGTSGGQRGQYF. The DNA for the CDR3 is TGTGCCAGCGGGATCACCGGGACTAGCGGGGGCCAGCGGGGGCAGTATTTT.